A single sample gave rise to the 25 T cell receptor beta chains below, sequenced in a study of T cell repertoires in cytomegalovirus infection. One entry per CDR3 protein results from TCRdb running MiXCR on the reads. The sample records about 69,000 distinct CDR3 sequences, about 30% being singletons. No antigen has been assigned to these receptors. The sample here was CD8+ T cells from cultured PBMCs, taken from culture after CMV antigen stimulation. The receptors stem from a human donor in good health (CMV status not recorded). Some clones in this sample may be carry-over from other donors' samples.

This clonotype has at least ten counts. This chain uses TRBV7-2 with TRBJ2-3; 10 bases are a match to TRBD1. This CDR3 has 18 amino acids. The V gene's germline CDR1 is SGHTA and CDR2 FQGNSA. V shed 1 base and J 1 base; nucleotides not matched to a gene: 8. DNA for the CDR3: TGTGCCAGCAGCTTAGTGGCTTCCGGGACAGGGGGCACAGATACGCAGTATTTT. It yields the protein CASSLVASGTGGTDTQYF.

This clonotype has more than one count but fewer than ten. The chain uses TRBV6-6 and TRBJ1-2, with TRBD1 identical over 7 bases. Germline CDR1 is MNHNY and CDR2 is SVGAGI (reference sequence). This CDR3 contains 18 residues. Trimming cost V 2 bases and J 2 bases; bases outside gene matches: 14. DNA of the CDR3: TGTGCCAGCAGTTACCCCGAATATGACAGGGCAATGAACTATGGCTACACCTTC. It encodes CASSYPEYDRAMNYGYTF.

At least ten counts were recorded for this clonotype. The rearrangement joins TRBV7-8 to TRBJ1-5; 8 bases match TRBD1. Germline CDR1 reads SGHVS; CDR2 reads FQNEAQ. The CDR3 has 14 residues. J was trimmed by 2 bases and V by 5 bases; bases with no gene match: 2. CDR3 DNA: TGTGCCAGCAGCCCGGGACAGGGCAATCAGCCCCAGCATTTT. Encoded protein: CASSPGQGNQPQHF.

The rearrangement uses TRBV5-5 and TRBJ2-1; 8 nucleotides agree with TRBD1. Trimming at V came to 5 bases and at J to 8 bases, leaving 3 bases not matched to a gene. This CDR3 has 12 amino acids. The germline V gene has CDR1 SGHKS and CDR2 YYEKEE (reference sequence). The CDR3 nucleotides are TGTGCCAGCAGGTACAGGGGGGATGAGCAGTTCTTC. Amino acid sequence: CASRYRGDEQFF.

This clonotype was seen a handful of times. The DNA of the CDR3 is TGCAGCGTTGCCAAACAGGGGAAAGGAGAAAAACTGTTTTTT. Residues: CSVAKQGKGEKLFF. This chain joins TRBV29-1 and TRBJ1-4, with 7 bases identical to TRBD1. CDR1 SQVTM and CDR2 ANQGSEA come from the germline V gene. This CDR3 region has 14 residues. With V trimmed by 4 bases and J by 8 bases, 10 bases remained unmatched.

V gene TRBV7-8 combines with J gene TRBJ2-7; D not certain. The V gene's germline CDR1 is SGHVS and CDR2 FQNEAQ. The CDR3 runs 15 residues. The germline V and J ends were trimmed by 5 bases and 0 bases, with 14 bases remaining between them. CDR3 protein: CASSPRLQASYEQYF. CDR3 bases: TGTGCCAGCAGCCCCCGGCTGCAGGCCTCCTACGAGCAGTACTTC.

This clonotype was counted only a few times. The V call is TRBV4-1, the J call TRBJ2-1; 10 nucleotides line up with TRBD1. Germline V gene data show CDR1 as MGHRA and CDR2 as YSYEKL. This CDR3 has 15 amino acids. With V trimmed by 4 bases and J by 5 bases, 5 bases remained unmatched. CDR3 in amino acids: CASSPGQGENNEQFF. The DNA of the CDR3 is TGCGCCAGCAGCCCCGGACAGGGGGAAAACAATGAGCAGTTCTTC.

This clonotype was detected a few times. The V gene is TRBV20-1, the J gene TRBJ2-7, with no clear D. The CDR3 length is 12 residues. Looked up from germline, CDR1 is DFQATT and CDR2 is SNEGSKA (reference sequence). V lost 3 bases and J lost 2, with 8 bases in between. As DNA, the CDR3 is TGCAGTGCTAGTGACGTCCCCTACGAGCAGTACTTC. It encodes CSASDVPYEQYF.

In this sample, this clonotype turned up once. This rearrangement joins TRBV5-4 to TRBJ1-1; TRBD1 matches at 8 bases. The CDR3 extends over 15 amino acids. V was clipped by 0 bases and J by 1 base; unmatched bases: 2. Per germline, CDR1 SGHNT and CDR2 YYREEE (reference sequence). DNA for the CDR3: TGTGCCAGCAGCTTGGCCGGGACAGGGAACACTGAAGCTTTCTTT. Translated: CASSLAGTGNTEAFF.

The J gene is TRBJ1-1, the V gene TRBV7-3; no clear D. V was shortened by 1 base and J by 6 bases, with 12 bases between the two germline ends. The germline V gene encodes CDR1 SGHTA and CDR2 FQGTGA. The CDR3 is 14 residues long. Here the CDR3 DNA reads TGTGCCAGCAGCTTAAGTAGGGCCGTAGCTGAAGCTTTCTTT. Protein product: CASSLSRAVAEAFF.

This clonotype was recorded many times. V gene TRBV7-8 combines with J gene TRBJ2-2; 7 bases fit TRBD2. CDR3 length equals 16 residues. Germline assignment: CDR1 SGHVS and CDR2 FQNEAQ. Trimming removed 5 bases from V and 6 bases from J; junction bases left unmatched: 12. The CDR3 reads CASSAEAGVGAGELFF. The CDR3 DNA follows: TGTGCCAGCAGCGCGGAGGCGGGGGTCGGGGCCGGGGAGCTGTTTTTT.

The J gene is TRBJ2-5, the V gene TRBV6-8, with D unclear. Per the germline V gene, CDR1 is MNHGY and CDR2 is SAAAGT. V dropped 1 base and J dropped 1 base, with 13 bases sitting between them. CDR3 size: 16 residues. In DNA, the CDR3 is TGTGCCAGCAGTTACTTGGGCCCCGCGGTCCAAGAGACCCAGTACTTC. It encodes CASSYLGPAVQETQYF.

This clonotype showed up many times. The V gene is TRBV7-6, the J gene TRBJ2-1; D perhaps matches TRBD1 (6 bases). With 4 bases removed from V and 1 base from J, the gap between germline ends came to 11 bases. Germline lookup yields CDR1 SGHVS and CDR2 FNYEAQ. The CDR3 totals 15 residues. As DNA, the CDR3 is TGTGCCAGCAGCTCAGTGCAGGGGTCCTACAATGAGCAGTTCTTC. Its protein product is CASSSVQGSYNEQFF.

This clonotype was detected ten times or more. This chain uses TRBV7-9 with TRBJ1-6; D might be TRBD1 (6 bases). Germline assignment: CDR1 SEHNR and CDR2 FQNEAQ (reference sequence). This CDR3 has 16 amino acids. The V end lost 5 bases, the J end lost 18 bases, and 29 bases lay between the germline ends. This CDR3 reads CASSDHSLAGASSPHF. The CDR3 DNA sequence: TGTGCCAGCAGCGACCACTCACTAGCGGGGGCGAGCTCACCCCACTTT.

The chain is built from TRBV28 and TRBJ2-1; TRBD1 agrees at 7 bases. CDR1 and CDR2 from the germline V gene are MDHEN and SYDVKM. V shed 6 bases and J 2 bases; nucleotides not matched to a gene: 7. The CDR3 loop spans 15 amino acids. The CDR3 DNA follows: TGTGCCAGCAGCGCCGCGACAGGGACCTACAATGAGCAGTTCTTC. This sequence encodes CASSAATGTYNEQFF.

This clonotype has at least ten counts. The chain recombines TRBV4-3 with TRBJ2-3, with 8 bases that match TRBD2. CDR3 size: 19 residues. Germline CDR1 reads LGHNA; CDR2 reads YSLEER. Unmatched junction bases numbered 16, after V lost 3 bases and J lost 2 bases. The CDR3 DNA reads TGCGCCAGCAGCCAGCGTCCAAGGGTAGCGGGAACTTTCACAGATACGCAGTATTTT. It translates to CASSQRPRVAGTFTDTQYF.

The chain employs TRBV27 and TRBJ2-3; D is perhaps TRBD1 (5 bases). Trimming took off 6 bases at V and 0 bases at J, with 13 bases between the two ends. The CDR3 is 15 amino acids. The V gene's germline CDR1 is MNHEY and CDR2 SMNVEV (reference sequence). CDR3 coding DNA: TGTGCCAGCAGCAGACAGAGTCTAAGCACAGATACGCAGTATTTT. It translates to CASSRQSLSTDTQYF.

The chain recombines TRBV7-9 with TRBJ2-5, with 7 nucleotides matching TRBD1. The V segment lost 7 bases and the J segment 2 bases; nucleotides outside the gene matches: 4. Germline lookup yields CDR1 SEHNR and CDR2 FQNEAQ (reference sequence). The CDR3 extends over 13 amino acids. The CDR3 region is CASKGGGQETQYF. CDR3 coding DNA: TGTGCCAGCAAAGGGGGCGGGCAAGAGACCCAGTACTTC.

This clonotype was found a few times. The chain joins TRBV7-9 to TRBJ2-2, with D possibly TRBD1 on 5 matching bases. Germline assignment: CDR1 SEHNR and CDR2 FQNEAQ (reference sequence). V lost 0 bases and J lost 9, with 8 bases in between. The CDR3 loop spans 13 amino acids. Here the CDR3 reads CASSLAPDRELFF. The CDR3 DNA reads as TGTGCCAGCAGCTTAGCGCCGGACAGGGAGCTGTTTTTT.

This clonotype was observed a handful of times. The chain is built from TRBV12-5 and TRBJ1-2; 7 bases fit TRBD1. Germline CDR1 and CDR2: LGHNT and FRNRAP. Trimming took 2 bases from V and 8 from J; bases not matched to a gene: 14. CDR3 length equals 16 residues. CDR3 loop: CASGLFPRDSVHGYTF. In nucleotides, the CDR3 is TGTGCTAGTGGTTTGTTCCCCCGGGACAGTGTTCACGGCTACACCTTC.

This clonotype was seen a handful of times. The chain carries TRBV6-5 and TRBJ2-3; maybe TRBD2 (6 bases). CDR3 length: 17 amino acids. With 0 bases removed from V and 2 bases from J, the gap between germline ends came to 15 bases. Germline V gene lookup returns CDR1 MNHEY and CDR2 SVGAGI. The CDR3 protein is CASSYSPGLAYTDTQYF. In nucleotides, the CDR3 is TGTGCCAGCAGTTACTCCCCGGGACTCGCCTACACAGATACGCAGTATTTT.

This clonotype has ten or more counts. V and J are TRBV7-6 and TRBJ2-7, with D perhaps matching TRBD1 (6 bases). Germline V gene sequence: CDR1 SGHVS, CDR2 FNYEAQ. V was cut by 5 bases and J by 3 bases, with 14 bases left in between. CDR3 length equals 14 residues. CDR3: CASSVSTGNYEQYF. The CDR3 bases are TGTGCCAGCAGCGTATCCACAGGGAACTACGAGCAGTACTTC.

This clonotype was found a few times. The CDR3 sequence: CASSPTRQVRSPLHF. The CDR3 DNA follows: TGTGCCAGCAGCCCAACCCGACAGGTTCGGTCACCCCTCCACTTT. The chain employs TRBV12-3 or TRBV12-4 and TRBJ1-6; D is possibly TRBD1 (6 bases). The CDR3 is made up of 15 amino acids. Trimming removed 6 bases at V and 10 bases at J, with 19 bases between.

This clonotype has a count of ten or more. This rearrangement joins TRBV6-2 or TRBV6-3 to TRBJ1-5; D not certain. CDR1 MNHEY and CDR2 SVGEGT come from the germline V gene. V lost 2 bases to trimming and J lost 11 bases, with 10 bases between them. The CDR3 runs to 12 residues. Here the CDR3 reads CASSYEAVAQHF. For the CDR3, the DNA is TGTGCCAGCAGTTACGAAGCCGTGGCCCAGCATTTT.

As to this clonotype: One junction end does not reproduce the germline sequence, and a read error may be involved. The rearrangement joins TRBV5-3 to TRBJ1-2; maybe TRBD1 (6 bases). TRBV5-3 is reported as an ORF; its role is uncertain. CDR3 length equals 14 residues. In nucleotides, the CDR3 is TGTGCCAGCAGCTTTTTAGGGGGGGCGCCCGGCTACACCTTC. It encodes CASSFLGGAPGYTF.